Listed here are 16 T cell receptor beta chains from one sample, sequenced in a study of OX40 agonist ivuxolimab in advanced cancers. Profiled with immunoSEQ multiplex PCR; TCRdb holds only in-frame clones, not every one. The table includes about 16,000 clones, about 86% detected once. The material sequenced was CD4+ or CD8+ T cells sorted from blood, taken in a trial of the OX40 agonist ivuxolimab. The receptor source for this set is an adult with an advanced solid tumor such as melanoma, head and neck, liver or kidney cancer.

V usage is TRBV29-1 and J usage is TRBJ2-5; TRBD2 matches 7 bases. Per the germline V gene, CDR1 is SQVTM and CDR2 is ANQGSEA. Losses at the gene ends were 4 bases for V and 5 bases for J; bases not matched to a gene: 7. The length of the CDR3 is 13 residues. The CDR3: CSVAGTMSETQYF. CDR3 nucleotides: TGCAGCGTTGCAGGGACTATGAGTGAGACCCAGTACTTC.

The rearrangement links TRBV7-2 to TRBJ2-7; 7 bases line up with TRBD2. V shed 4 bases and J 4 bases; nucleotides not matched to a gene: 7. The length of the CDR3 is 14 residues. CDR1 SGHTA and CDR2 FQGNSA come from the germline V gene. The CDR3 spells CASSSGTTRYEQYF. The CDR3, as DNA: TGTGCCAGCAGCTCAGGGACTACCAGATACGAGCAGTACTTC.

V is TRBV21-1 and J is TRBJ1-6; no DNA check was done on the table's D call, TRBD1. TRBV21-1 is shown as a pseudogene. The CDR3 has 17 residues. The CDR3 region is CASSTRQGAPRNSPLHF. CDR3 coding DNA: TGTGCCAGCAGCACCAGACAGGGGGCGCCGAGGAATTCACCCCTCCACTTT.

The chain links TRBV27 to TRBJ1-2, with a tentative D call TRBD1 (6 bases). The CDR3 sequence is 14 residues long. V was pared by 5 bases and J by 4 bases, with 14 bases between. Germline-derived CDR1 and CDR2 are MNHEY and SMNVEV (reference sequence). Written as DNA, the CDR3 is TGTGCCAGCAGTCCTAGCGTCAGGGGCTATGGCTACACCTTC. Residues: CASSPSVRGYGYTF.

The chain has TRBV7-2 and TRBJ2-5; the match to TRBD2 covers 11 bases. Trimming removed 2 bases from V and 5 bases from J; junction bases left unmatched: 7. CDR1 and CDR2 (germline): SGHTA, FQGNSA. The CDR3 is 16 residues long. The CDR3 protein is CASSLSSGRGGETQYF. In DNA form, the CDR3 reads TGTGCCAGCAGCTTAAGTAGCGGGAGGGGCGGGGAGACCCAGTACTTC.

This rearrangement joins TRBV28 to TRBJ2-5; D is uncertain. The J call may be in error: the DNA end matches TRBJ2-7 better. CDR1 and CDR2 from the germline V gene are MDHEN and SYDVKM. The CDR3 has 11 residues. The CDR3 coding sequence is TGTGCCAGCAGCCAGACACGCGAGCAGTACTTC. Residues: CASSQTREQYF.

V usage is TRBV27 and J usage is TRBJ1-1; TRBD1 aligns across 9 bases. The CDR3 runs 14 residues. Germline CDR1 is MNHEY and CDR2 is SMNVEV (reference sequence). Trimming removed 6 bases from V and 5 bases from J; junction bases left unmatched: 7. Here the CDR3 reads CASRRQGGSTEAFF. CDR3 in DNA: TGTGCCAGCAGGAGACAGGGGGGATCGACTGAAGCTTTCTTT.

This chain joins TRBV10-1 and TRBJ2-2, with 7 bases lining up with TRBD2. CDR3 size: 14 residues. V shed 7 bases, J shed 5 bases, and the junction held 7 bases outside the gene matches. Germline lookup yields CDR1 WNHNN and CDR2 SYGVQD (reference sequence). CDR3 sequence: CASTPGRETGELFF. The CDR3 nucleotides are TGCGCCAGCACCCCGGGGCGGGAGACCGGGGAGCTGTTTTTT.

This clone was counted a single time. The rearrangement uses TRBV19 and TRBJ1-1, with D tentatively TRBD1 (6 bases). Trimming removed 3 bases from V and 3 bases from J, with 14 bases in between. CDR1 and CDR2 (germline): LNHDA, SQIVND (reference sequence). This CDR3 comprises 15 residues. The CDR3 loop reads CASSIRGAGDTEAFF. As DNA, the CDR3 is TGTGCCAGTAGTATTCGGGGGGCAGGGGACACTGAAGCTTTCTTT.

The CDR3, as DNA: TGTGCCTGGAGCCCAGCGGGAGTAACAGATACGCAGTATTTT. Translating it yields CAWSPAGVTDTQYF. The chain has TRBV30 and TRBJ2-3, with TRBD2 matching 8 bases. Trimming cost V 3 bases and J 3 bases; bases outside gene matches: 5. The length of the CDR3 is 14 residues. From germline, CDR1 is GTSNPN and CDR2 SVGIG (reference sequence). The full variable domain, completed using reference TRBV30 and TRBJ2-3, is SQTIHQWPATLVQPVGSPLSLECTVEGTSNPNLYWYRQAAGRGLQLLFYSVGIGQISSEVPQNLSASRPQDRQFILSSKKLLLSDSGFYLCAWSPAGVTDTQYFGPGTRLTVL.

This clone was counted a few times. V usage is TRBV5-1 and J usage is TRBJ2-1; 8 bases match TRBD2. V shed 4 bases, J shed 0 bases, and the junction held 9 bases outside the gene matches. The germline V gene has CDR1 SGHRS and CDR2 YFSETQ. The CDR3 runs 17 residues. CDR3 in DNA: TGCGCCAGCAGCACGTTACCGACTAGCGACTCCTACAATGAGCAGTTCTTC. It codes for CASSTLPTSDSYNEQFF.

V and J are TRBV5-6 and TRBJ1-1; D possibly corresponds to TRBD1 (5 bases). V lost 0 bases and J lost 0, with 12 bases in between. The CDR3 is made up of 16 amino acids. Germline V gives CDR1 SGHDT, CDR2 YYEEEE. The CDR3 spells CASSLGGSALNTEAFF. As DNA, the CDR3 is TGTGCCAGCAGCTTGGGGGGCAGCGCCTTGAACACTGAAGCTTTCTTT.

V usage is TRBV7-7 and J usage is TRBJ2-2, with 11 bases aligning to TRBD1. Trimming at V came to 3 bases and at J to 6 bases, leaving 3 bases not matched to a gene. This CDR3 has 15 amino acids. Per germline, CDR1 SSHAT and CDR2 FNYEAQ (reference sequence). DNA of the CDR3: TGTGCCAGCAGCTTGGGGACAGGGGGATCCGGGGAGCTGTTTTTT. Translated: CASSLGTGGSGELFF.

In this sample, this clone turned up once. CDR3 nucleotide sequence: TGTGCCAGTAGTATTGGTATCTGGAGTGAAAAACTGTTTTTT. Its translation is CASSIGIWSEKLFF. V usage is TRBV19 and J usage is TRBJ1-4, with D unresolved. CDR1 and CDR2 from the germline V gene are LNHDA and SQIVND (reference sequence). Trimming removed 3 bases at V and 7 bases at J, with 12 bases between. CDR3 length: 14 residues. The variable domain in full, completed from reference TRBV19 and TRBJ1-4, reads DGGITQSPKYLFRKEGQNVTLSCEQNLNHDAMYWYRQDPGQGLRLIYYSQIVNDFQKGDIAEGYSVSREKKESFPLTVTSAQKNPTAFYLCASSIGIWSEKLFFGSGTQLSVL.

The chain recombines TRBV5-6 with TRBJ2-7; 8 bases agree with TRBD2. V trimming: 4 bases; J trimming: 3 bases; junction bases outside the gene matches: 9. The germline gives CDR1 SGHDT, CDR2 YYEEEE. CDR3 length: 15 residues. CDR3 in DNA: TGTGCCAGCAGCAAGGCGGGACTAGGGTTCTACGAGCAGTACTTC. Amino acid sequence: CASSKAGLGFYEQYF.

This clone was seen a few times. The genes are TRBV2 and TRBJ2-5, with D possibly matching TRBD2 (5 bases). Per germline, CDR1 SNHLY and CDR2 FYNNEI. V lost 4 bases and J lost 1, with 10 bases in between. This CDR3 is built from 14 residues. The CDR3 spells CASSGLTAQETQYF. CDR3 nucleotide sequence: TGTGCCAGCAGTGGACTAACGGCCCAAGAGACCCAGTACTTC.